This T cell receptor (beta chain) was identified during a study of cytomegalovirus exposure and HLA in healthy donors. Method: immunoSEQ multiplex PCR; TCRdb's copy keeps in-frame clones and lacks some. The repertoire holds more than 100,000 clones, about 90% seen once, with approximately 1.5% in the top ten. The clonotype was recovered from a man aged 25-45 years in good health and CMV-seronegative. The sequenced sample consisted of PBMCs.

In DNA, the CDR3 is TGTGCCAGCAGTTTCGGACAGGGGGCTATCGGGGAGCTGTTTTTT. Its protein product is CASSFGQGAIGELFF. This chain connects TRBV27 to TRBJ2-2, with TRBD1 matching 11 bases. Germline assignment: CDR1 MNHEY and CDR2 SMNVEV (reference sequence). The CDR3 spans 15 residues. V lost 3 bases to trimming and J lost 7 bases; unmatched junction nucleotides: 4.